The 30 T cell receptor beta chains listed next were all sequenced from one sample in a study of T cell responses to AZD1222 COVID-19 vaccine. Measured with immunoSEQ multiplex PCR; TCRdb has only the in-frame clones, and not every one. The sample consists of over 100,000 clones, 70% to 90% of them appearing once. Sequencing used peripheral blood, obtained on day 0 of AZD1222 vaccination. The receptors shown here come from an adult in good health.

The rearrangement joins TRBV9 to TRBJ1-5, with 7 positions matching TRBD1. Unmatched junction bases numbered 3, after V lost 7 bases and J lost 5 bases. The CDR3 runs to 12 residues. Germline V gene data show CDR1 as SGDLS and CDR2 as YYNGEE. CDR3 DNA sequence: TGTGCCAGCGGGCAGGGGGATCAGCCCCAGCATTTT. Its protein is CASGQGDQPQHF. The whole variable domain, filled in from reference TRBV9 and TRBJ1-5, reads DSGVTQTPKHLITATGQRVTLRCSPRSGDLSVYWYQQSLDQGLQFLIQYYNGEERAKGNILERFSAQQFPDLHSELNLSSLELGDSALYFCASGQGDQPQHFGDGTRLSIL.

Ten or more counts support this clone. V usage is TRBV11-1 and J usage is TRBJ2-5; D remains ambiguous. The CDR3 covers 15 residues. Germline V CDR1 and CDR2: SGHAT, FQDESV (reference sequence). Trimming stripped 6 bases from V and 2 bases from J, with 16 bases between. For the CDR3, the DNA is TGTGCCAGCAGACCCGCGGATGGGCGGCAAGAGACCCAGTACTTC. It translates to CASRPADGRQETQYF.

CDR3 region: CASSLGASGSWADTQYF. The CDR3 DNA is TGTGCCAGCAGCTTAGGGGCTAGCGGGAGCTGGGCAGATACGCAGTATTTT. The chain uses TRBV7-9 and TRBJ2-3; 10 bases line up with TRBD2. Germline values: CDR1 SEHNR, CDR2 FQNEAQ (reference sequence). CDR3 length: 17 residues. The ends lost 1 base at V and 4 bases at J; junction bases unmatched: 8.

This rearrangement joins TRBV21-1 to TRBJ1-2; the table's D call, TRBD1, has no DNA check behind it. TRBV21-1 represents a pseudogene. The CDR3 runs to 15 residues. DNA for the CDR3: TGTGCCAGCAGCCCTCGGACAGGGACGAACTATGGCTACACCTTC. This sequence encodes CASSPRTGTNYGYTF.

The V and J genes are TRBV4-2 and TRBJ2-7; TRBD2 agrees at 14 bases. V shed 0 bases and J 1 base; nucleotides not matched to a gene: 11. Germline lookup yields CDR1 LGHNA and CDR2 YNFKEQ. The CDR3 consists of 20 residues. CDR3 nucleotides: TGTGCCAGCAGCCAAGAGTGGGCGGGACTAGCGGGAGTTTGGTCCTACGAGCAGTACTTC. It is translated as CASSQEWAGLAGVWSYEQYF.

This clone came up a few times. Here the CDR3 reads CASSQTGTSTDTQYF. CDR3 sequence (DNA): TGTGCCAGCAGCCAGACAGGGACTAGCACAGATACGCAGTATTTT. The chain combines TRBV2 with TRBJ2-3; TRBD1 is a possible D gene (7 bases). The CDR3 contains 15 residues. The V and J ends lost 6 bases and 0 bases respectively, with 13 bases between them. Germline CDR1 SNHLY, CDR2 FYNNEI.

The chain links TRBV6-6 to TRBJ2-1, with D possibly matching TRBD1 (6 bases). Trimming stripped 4 bases from V and 4 bases from J, with 14 bases between. CDR3 length equals 15 residues. The germline CDR1 and CDR2 sequences are MNHNY and SVGAGI (reference sequence). CDR3 bases: TGTGCCAGCAGTTCAACCGGGACACCATACAATGAGCAGTTCTTC. This sequence encodes CASSSTGTPYNEQFF.

The V call is TRBV5-4, the J call TRBJ2-7; 8 nucleotides align to TRBD2. The ends lost 5 bases at V and 5 bases at J; junction bases unmatched: 18. Germline V CDR1 and CDR2: SGHNT, YYREEE (reference sequence). This CDR3 contains 17 residues. The CDR3 nucleotides are TGTGCCAGCAGTCGAGGGGCGGGGGGCGCGAAGTATAACGAGCAGTACTTC. Translating it yields CASSRGAGGAKYNEQYF.

This clone has just a few counts. The genes are TRBV27 and TRBJ1-4; 7 bases match TRBD1. CDR1 MNHEY and CDR2 SMNVEV come from the germline V gene (reference sequence). V lost 6 bases and J lost 2; bases outside the gene matches: 3. This CDR3 is 14 amino acids long. CDR3 sequence reads: CASRTGDTNEKLFF. The CDR3 nucleotides read TGTGCCAGCAGAACAGGGGATACTAATGAAAAACTGTTTTTT.

The V call is TRBV1, the J call TRBJ2-2; the D segment call TRBD2 is taken from the table without a DNA check. TRBV1 has pseudogene status. The CDR3 consists of 17 residues. Here the CDR3 DNA reads TGCACCAGCAGCCGAACTAGGCCTAAGACGAACACCGGGGAGCTGTTTTTT. Protein: CTSSRTRPKTNTGELFF.

This clone showed up just a few times. The chain links TRBV5-1 to TRBJ2-7; 8 bases align to TRBD2. Germline V CDR1 and CDR2: SGHRS, YFSETQ. V lost 4 bases to trimming and J lost 1 base; unmatched junction nucleotides: 4. CDR3 length: 14 residues. The CDR3: CASSTGGSSYEQYF. The CDR3 DNA sequence: TGCGCCAGCAGCACGGGGGGGAGTTCCTACGAGCAGTACTTC.

The chain joins TRBV13 to TRBJ2-7; a weak D match, TRBD2 (5 bases). The length of the CDR3 is 14 residues. Germline V lookup: CDR1 PRHDT, CDR2 FYEKMQ (reference sequence). Trimming took off 2 bases at V and 4 bases at J, with 12 bases between the two ends. The CDR3 nucleotides are TGTGCCAGCAGCTTACGAGGGAGTAGGTACGAGCAGTACTTC. This codes for CASSLRGSRYEQYF. Looking up the rest from reference TRBV13 and TRBJ2-7 gives the full variable domain: AAGVIQSPRHLIKEKRETATLKCYPIPRHDTVYWYQQGPGQDPQFLISFYEKMQSDKGSIPDRFSAQQFSDYHSELNMSSLELGDSALYFCASSLRGSRYEQYFGPGTRLTVT.

CDR3 DNA: TGTGCCAGCAGCCAAGAAACAGCTTCGAGCTCCTATAATTCACCCCTCCACTTT. Translated: CASSQETASSSYNSPLHF. The rearrangement uses TRBV4-2 and TRBJ1-6; D call uncertain. This CDR3 is built from 18 residues. The germline V gene encodes CDR1 LGHNA and CDR2 YNFKEQ. V gave up 0 bases and J gave up 0 bases, with 12 bases separating them.

V gene TRBV6-2 or TRBV6-3 combines with J gene TRBJ2-1; 8 bases match TRBD2. There are 17 residues in the CDR3. Germline V gene lookup returns CDR1 MNHEY and CDR2 SVGEGT. J gave up 0 bases and V 6 bases, and 10 bases lay outside the gene matches. The DNA for the CDR3 is TGTGCCAGCAGCCCTACATCCACTAGCGGCTCCTACAATGAGCAGTTCTTC. Its protein product is CASSPTSTSGSYNEQFF.

V gene TRBV6-5 combines with J gene TRBJ1-1; D is unresolved. This CDR3 has 13 residues. V gave up 0 bases and J gave up 7 bases, with 9 bases separating them. Per the germline V gene, CDR1 is MNHEY and CDR2 is SVGAGI. CDR3 nucleotides: TGTGCCAGCAGTTACTCGACTAGTTTTGAAGCTTTCTTT. This codes for CASSYSTSFEAFF.

This chain links TRBV9 with TRBJ1-6; D is undetermined. Germline CDR1 SGDLS, CDR2 YYNGEE. CDR3 length: 15 residues. The V gene lost 2 bases and the J gene lost 7 bases, with 13 bases spanning the gap. CDR3 coding DNA: TGTGCCAGCAGCGTTTCCGGCAACGGCAATTCACCCCTCCACTTT. It is translated as CASSVSGNGNSPLHF.

The V call is TRBV18, the J call TRBJ1-2; D unclear. This CDR3 contains 17 residues. CDR1 is KGHSH, CDR2 LQKENI, per germline. Trimming shortened V by 3 bases and J by 8 bases, and 25 bases separated the two germline ends. The CDR3 loop reads CASSPNLQAPTSRGYTF. CDR3 sequence (DNA): TGTGCCAGCTCACCGAACCTCCAGGCCCCGACATCCAGAGGCTACACCTTC. Using reference TRBV18 and TRBJ1-2 for the parts outside the CDR3, the full variable domain is NAGVMQNPRHLVRRRGQEARLRCSPMKGHSHVYWYRQLPEEGLKFMVYLQKENIIDESGMPKERFSAEFPKEGPSILRIQQVVRGDSAAYFCASSPNLQAPTSRGYTFGSGTRLTVV.

The chain employs TRBV4-2 and TRBJ2-3; TRBD2 is a possible D gene (5 bases). Germline V CDR1 and CDR2: LGHNA, YNFKEQ. The CDR3 is 16 residues long. Trimming cost V 5 bases and J 1 base, with 16 bases left between them. CDR3: CASSNRTSRRTDTQYF. The DNA for the CDR3 is TGTGCCAGCAGCAACCGGACTTCAAGACGCACAGATACGCAGTATTTT.

The rearrangement joins TRBV2 to TRBJ1-6; D call uncertain. Trimming removed 3 bases from V and 9 bases from J, with 9 bases in between. The CDR3 runs to 13 residues. The germline V gene encodes CDR1 SNHLY and CDR2 FYNNEI. The CDR3 bases are TGTGCCAGCAGTGAGTCCGAGGGTTCACCCCTCCACTTT. Its translation is CASSESEGSPLHF. Full variable domain (remainder filled in from reference TRBV2 and TRBJ1-6): EPEVTQTPSHQVTQMGQEVILRCVPISNHLYFYWYRQILGQKVEFLVSFYNNEISEKSEIFDDQFSVERPDGSNFTLKIRSTKLEDSAMYFCASSESEGSPLHFGNGTRLTVT.

The chain has TRBV7-9 and TRBJ1-1; no reliable D call. This CDR3 spans 11 amino acids. Germline-derived CDR1 and CDR2 are SEHNR and FQNEAQ (reference sequence). Trimming took off 7 bases at V and 2 bases at J, with 5 bases between the two ends. The CDR3 bases are TGTGCCAGCACCCCAAACACTGAAGCTTTCTTT. Its protein product is CASTPNTEAFF.

J is TRBJ2-7 and V is TRBV5-4; no clear D gene. The CDR3 length is 13 residues. Germline assignment: CDR1 SGHNT and CDR2 YYREEE (reference sequence). V dropped 4 bases and J dropped 3 bases, with 11 bases sitting between them. The CDR3 region is CASSPSLHYEQYF. The CDR3 region has the DNA TGTGCCAGCAGCCCCAGTCTTCACTACGAGCAGTACTTC.

The chain joins TRBV19 to TRBJ1-2; possibly TRBD1 for D (6 bases). CDR1 is LNHDA and CDR2 is SQIVND in the germline V gene (reference sequence). V lost 5 bases and J 2 bases, leaving 15 bases between the germline ends. This CDR3 has 15 residues. In DNA, the CDR3 is TGTGCCAGTAGTCCCTCAACAGGGTCCAACTATGGCTACACCTTC. Amino acid sequence: CASSPSTGSNYGYTF.

This clone was seen a few times. The chain is built from TRBV7-8 and TRBJ1-5, with D tentatively TRBD1 (6 bases). The CDR3 sequence is 14 residues long. CDR1 and CDR2 (germline): SGHVS, FQNEAQ. Trimming removed 3 bases at V and 4 bases at J, with 10 bases between. The CDR3 loop is CASSFSGANQPQHF. The DNA for the CDR3 is TGTGCCAGCAGCTTCTCAGGGGCAAATCAGCCCCAGCATTTT.

This clone was observed a few times. The chain joins TRBV10-3 to TRBJ2-5; no firm D call. Germline V gene data show CDR1 as ENHRY and CDR2 as SYGVKD. V was clipped by 4 bases and J by 5 bases, with 14 bases between them. This CDR3 comprises 14 residues. The CDR3 DNA follows: TGTGCCATCAGTGCCTTGGGTGGTTCCGAGACCCAGTACTTC. Its translation: CAISALGGSETQYF.

The chain uses TRBV2 and TRBJ1-5; 7 bases are a match to TRBD1. CDR3 length: 14 amino acids. The V gene end was trimmed by 3 bases and the J gene end by 5 bases; junction bases not matched to a gene: 4. The germline gives CDR1 SNHLY, CDR2 FYNNEI. The CDR3 here is CASSETGPHQPQHF. In nucleotides, the CDR3 is TGTGCCAGCAGTGAGACAGGGCCCCATCAGCCCCAGCATTTT.

This clone was seen once. This chain links TRBV5-1 with TRBJ2-7; D is possibly TRBD1 (6 bases). Looked up from germline, CDR1 is SGHRS and CDR2 is YFSETQ. The length of the CDR3 is 14 residues. V was shortened by 1 base and J by 5 bases, with 13 bases between the two germline ends. CDR3 loop: CASSLQGLVDEQYF. Written as DNA, the CDR3 is TGCGCCAGCAGCTTGCAGGGGTTGGTGGACGAGCAGTACTTC. The full variable domain, rest sourced from reference TRBV5-1 and TRBJ2-7, is KAGVTQTPRYLIKTRGQQVTLSCSPISGHRSVSWYQQTPGQGLQFLFEYFSETQRNKGNFPGRFSGRQFSNSRSEMNVSTLELGDSALYLCASSLQGLVDEQYFGPGTRLTVT.

V is TRBV5-1 and J is TRBJ1-4, with TRBD1 matching over 8 bases. After removal of 4 bases from V and 0 bases from J, the junction contained 8 bases not matched to a gene. The CDR3 loop spans 17 amino acids. CDR1 and CDR2 from the germline V gene are SGHRS and YFSETQ. CDR3 in amino acids: CASSSGQGFPTNEKLFF. CDR3 in DNA: TGCGCCAGCAGCAGTGGACAGGGATTTCCAACTAATGAAAAACTGTTTTTT. The whole variable domain, filled in from reference TRBV5-1 and TRBJ1-4, reads KAGVTQTPRYLIKTRGQQVTLSCSPISGHRSVSWYQQTPGQGLQFLFEYFSETQRNKGNFPGRFSGRQFSNSRSEMNVSTLELGDSALYLCASSSGQGFPTNEKLFFGSGTQLSVL.

This clone occurred a few times. The chain employs TRBV19 and TRBJ1-3, with D unclear. CDR3 length: 16 residues. Germline V lookup: CDR1 LNHDA, CDR2 SQIVND (reference sequence). Trimming removed 3 bases at V and 2 bases at J, with 14 bases between. CDR3 DNA: TGTGCCAGTAGTATTGCGTTTAAGGGCCCTGGAAACACCATATATTTT. Its translation: CASSIAFKGPGNTIYF.

V and J are TRBV12-3 or TRBV12-4 and TRBJ1-5; D gene uncertain. CDR3 length: 12 amino acids. Trimming took 6 bases from V and 5 from J, leaving 8 bases between them. CDR3 in amino acids: CASRGGYQPQHF. In nucleotides, the CDR3 is TGTGCCAGCAGAGGAGGCTATCAGCCCCAGCATTTT.

The chain carries TRBV19 and TRBJ1-5; no clear D gene. This CDR3 has 13 residues. Germline CDR1 is LNHDA and CDR2 is SQIVND (reference sequence). The V and J ends lost 9 bases and 6 bases respectively, with 15 bases between them. CDR3 region: CASRGNGPQPQHF. The CDR3 bases are TGTGCCAGCCGGGGTAATGGTCCTCAGCCCCAGCATTTT.